One T cell receptor (beta chain) is described in this entry. The V end lost 0 bases, the J end lost 8 bases, and 6 bases lay between the germline ends. The CDR3 is 12 amino acids. CDR1 is SGDLS, CDR2 YYNGEE, per germline. After extraction with the RNeasy kit, roughly 0.45 to 1 ug of the RNA was reverse transcribed using random hexamers. TCRdb passed the immunoSEQ multiplex PCR reads through MiXCR, listing each CDR3 protein once. Found here are 400,000 or so distinct CDR3 sequences, more than 80% of them singletons; the top ten hold about 0.12%. The entry originates in a study of CD8 T cells in Susac syndrome.

Sequencing was done on a sample of CD8+ T cells from PBMCs. The chain is built from TRBV9 and TRBJ2-1; D is perhaps TRBD2 (5 bases). This TCR derives from a human donor with multiple sclerosis. In nucleotides, the CDR3 is TGTGCCAGCAGCGTAGCGGAGGATGAGCAGTTCTTC. This encodes CASSVAEDEQFF.